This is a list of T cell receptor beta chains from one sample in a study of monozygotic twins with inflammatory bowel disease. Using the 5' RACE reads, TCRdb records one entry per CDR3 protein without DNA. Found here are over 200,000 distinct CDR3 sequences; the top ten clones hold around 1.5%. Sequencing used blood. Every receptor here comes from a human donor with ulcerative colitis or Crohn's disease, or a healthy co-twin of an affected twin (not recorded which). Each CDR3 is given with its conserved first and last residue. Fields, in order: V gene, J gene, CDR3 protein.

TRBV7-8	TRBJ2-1	CASSLDLAGGLYNEQFF
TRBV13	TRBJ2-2	CASSPNRGDTGELFF
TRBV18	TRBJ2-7	CASSPNSVSYEQYF
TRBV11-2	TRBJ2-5	CASSLVVGGETQYF
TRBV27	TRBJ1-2	CASSQGTGGYTF
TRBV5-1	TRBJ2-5	CASSFSEETQYF
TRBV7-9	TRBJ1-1	CASSFGGTDTEAFF
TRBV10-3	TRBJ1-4	CATRQSDGQNEKLFF
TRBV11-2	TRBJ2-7	CASSLDPRSYEQYF
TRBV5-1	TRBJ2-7	CASSLTTGGSYEQYF
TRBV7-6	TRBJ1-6	CASSLAQGNSPLHF
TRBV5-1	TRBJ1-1	CASSLTHLNTEAFF
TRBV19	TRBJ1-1	CASSIGGSHRDEAFF
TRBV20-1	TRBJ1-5	CSSQGANQPQHF
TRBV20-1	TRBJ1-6	CSASDRGKADSPLHF
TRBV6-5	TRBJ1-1	CATTGRGRTEAFF
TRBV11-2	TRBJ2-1	CASSLGVRRLF
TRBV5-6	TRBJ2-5	CASSLPSHPGQGEETQYF
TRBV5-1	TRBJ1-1	CASSLEGNTEAFF
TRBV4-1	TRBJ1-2	CASSQGTGGGYGYTF
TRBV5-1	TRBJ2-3	CASRLQGNTDTQYF
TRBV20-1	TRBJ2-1	CSAPPTTYNEQFF
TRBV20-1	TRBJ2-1	CSASWQPDAGEQFF
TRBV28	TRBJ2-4	CASSSGAQGTKNIQYF